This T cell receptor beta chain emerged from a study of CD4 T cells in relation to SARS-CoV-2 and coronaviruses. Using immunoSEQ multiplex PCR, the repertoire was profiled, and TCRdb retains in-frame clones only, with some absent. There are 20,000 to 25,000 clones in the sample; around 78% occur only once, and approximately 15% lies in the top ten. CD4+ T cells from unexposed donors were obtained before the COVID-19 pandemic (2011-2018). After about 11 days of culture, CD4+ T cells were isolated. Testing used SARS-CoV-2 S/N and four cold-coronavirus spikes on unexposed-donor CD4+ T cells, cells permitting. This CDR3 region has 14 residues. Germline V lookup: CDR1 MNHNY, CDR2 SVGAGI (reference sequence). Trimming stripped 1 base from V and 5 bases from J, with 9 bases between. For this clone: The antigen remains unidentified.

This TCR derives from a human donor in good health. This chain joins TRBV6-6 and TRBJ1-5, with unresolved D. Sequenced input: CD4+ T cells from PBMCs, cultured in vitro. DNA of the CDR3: TGTGCCAGCAGTTACTTGACGGTAGATCAGCCCCAGCATTTT. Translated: CASSYLTVDQPQHF.